The 14 T cell receptor beta chains below all came from one sample that was sequenced in a study of regulatory T cells in long-lasting Graves disease. Investigators prepared the TCR beta libraries by applying iRepertoire HTBI primers and Arm-PCR of CDR3 regions. TCRdb analysed the multiplex PCR reads with MiXCR anew, one entry per CDR3 protein. The table shows 300,000 to 500,000 distinct CDR3 sequences, with under 25% occurring only once. As to time point: persistent/refractory GD, antithyroid drugs over 5 years with positive TRAb. PBMCs provided the RNA from which the TCR library was made. The source was peripheral blood mononuclear cells (PBMCs), collected when the disease was refractory, from a patient treated with antithyroid drugs. These receptors were obtained from a female donor with Graves disease.

DNA for the CDR3: TGTGCCAGCAGTTACTCCCCGACAGGGCTAAATGAAAAACTGTTTTTT. It yields the protein CASSYSPTGLNEKLFF. The gene calls are TRBV6-5 and TRBJ1-4, with TRBD1 matching 7 bases. The CDR3 runs 16 residues. V shed 0 bases and J 5 bases; nucleotides not matched to a gene: 6. Germline assignment: CDR1 MNHEY and CDR2 SVGAGI.

The rearrangement links TRBV9 to TRBJ2-1; TRBD1 might be the D (8 bases). Germline CDR1 and CDR2: SGDLS and YYNGEE. CDR3 length: 16 residues. Trimming left V 6 bases short and J 2 bases short, with 18 bases between. CDR3 amino acids: CASNPGGGSPYNEQFF. For the CDR3, the DNA is TGTGCCAGCAACCCAGGGGGCGGGAGCCCCTACAATGAGCAGTTCTTC.

This clonotype was seen at least ten times. V usage is TRBV6-9 and J usage is TRBJ2-5; the D is unclear. CDR3 size: 14 residues. The ends were cut back, 5 bases at V and 1 base at J, with 11 bases in the middle. Germline CDR1 and CDR2: MNHGY and SVAAGI. CDR3 in DNA: TGTGCCAGCAGTACCCTGGACGGCCAAGAGACCCAGTACTTC. It encodes CASSTLDGQETQYF.

On this clonotype itself: One junction end does not reproduce the germline sequence, and a read error may be involved. In DNA, the CDR3 is TGTGCCAGCAGTTACAGTCGGACTAGCGGGAACTACGAGCGGTACTTC. This gives the protein CASSYSRTSGNYERYF. The V call is TRBV6-2 or TRBV6-3, the J call TRBJ2-7; 12 positions match TRBD2. The germline V gene has CDR1 MNHEY and CDR2 SVGEGT. This CDR3 contains 16 residues.

The table lists this clonotype with many counts. The chain employs TRBV20-1 and TRBJ1-5; the D is unclear. This CDR3 has 15 residues. V lost 5 bases, J lost 1 base, and 15 bases lay in between. The germline V gene has CDR1 DFQATT and CDR2 SNEGSKA (reference sequence). CDR3 amino acids: CSAGQRVGSNQPQHF. The CDR3 nucleotides are TGCAGTGCTGGTCAGCGGGTAGGAAGCAATCAGCCCCAGCATTTT.

This clonotype was observed a handful of times. The V call is TRBV7-8, the J call TRBJ2-7, with 7 bases aligning to TRBD1. The ends lost 1 base at V and 3 bases at J; junction bases unmatched: 6. The CDR3 consists of 15 residues. Germline assignment: CDR1 SGHVS and CDR2 FQNEAQ. The CDR3 DNA follows: TGTGCCAGCAGCTTAGACAGGGGAGTTATCTACGAGCAGTACTTC. Amino acid sequence: CASSLDRGVIYEQYF.

The J gene is TRBJ1-6, the V gene TRBV28; 9 bases fit TRBD1. Germline-derived CDR1 and CDR2 are MDHEN and SYDVKM. CDR3 length: 16 amino acids. Trimming cost V 5 bases and J 9 bases; bases outside gene matches: 11. CDR3 in amino acids: CASSPEQTGGFSPLHF. For the CDR3, the DNA is TGTGCCAGCAGTCCGGAGCAAACAGGGGGCTTTTCACCCCTCCACTTT.

This clonotype was detected many times. The chain has TRBV28 and TRBJ2-7; 12 bases match TRBD2. Germline CDR1 reads MDHEN; CDR2 reads SYDVKM. The J segment lost 2 bases and the V segment lost 3 bases, leaving 8 bases of the junction unmatched. The CDR3 totals 17 residues. The CDR3 DNA follows: TGTGCCAGCAGTTTTTCGGGACTAGCGGGTCTGACCTACGAGCAGTACTTC. This gives the protein CASSFSGLAGLTYEQYF.

The table lists this clonotype with many counts. The chain is built from TRBV6-2 or TRBV6-3 and TRBJ2-7; a weak D match, TRBD2 (6 bases). Germline V gene lookup returns CDR1 MNHEY and CDR2 SVGEGT. The V end was cut by 5 bases, the J end by 6 bases, with 14 bases between. The CDR3 has 13 amino acids. DNA for the CDR3: TGTGCCAGCAGTCGTAACGCGGGGTCCGAGCAGTACTTC. It is translated as CASSRNAGSEQYF.

The chain joins TRBV5-6 to TRBJ2-3; 7 bases match TRBD1. Trimming cost V 4 bases and J 5 bases; bases outside gene matches: 4. CDR3 length: 13 residues. Germline V gene lookup returns CDR1 SGHDT and CDR2 YYEEEE. CDR3 DNA sequence: TGTGCCAGCAGCAATACAGGGGAAGATACGCAGTATTTT. Residues: CASSNTGEDTQYF.

Note on this clonotype: This could be a read error, since a much larger clone is one nucleotide away. The rearrangement links TRBV28 to TRBJ2-5; D tentatively reads TRBD1 or TRBD2 (5 bases each). This CDR3 region has 14 residues. Germline assignment: CDR1 MDHEN and CDR2 SYDVKM. Trimming stripped 7 bases from V and 13 bases from J, with 25 bases between. Here the CDR3 reads CASNSRALRDERYF. The DNA of the CDR3 is TGTGCCAGCAACAGCAGGGCACTGAGGGACGAGCGGTACTTC.

V and J are TRBV4-1 and TRBJ2-6; the D is unclear. This CDR3 is 18 amino acids long. CDR1 is MGHRA, CDR2 YSYEKL, per germline. V lost 0 bases, J lost 0 bases, and 12 bases lay in between. This chain's CDR3 is CASSQDGPEYSGANVLTF. Here the CDR3 DNA reads TGCGCCAGCAGCCAAGATGGACCCGAGTACTCTGGGGCCAACGTCCTGACTTTC.

The V gene is TRBV5-1, the J gene TRBJ1-1; 8 bases match TRBD1. Trimming took 2 bases from V and 6 from J; bases not matched to a gene: 12. The CDR3 is made up of 16 amino acids. Germline V gene sequence: CDR1 SGHRS, CDR2 YFSETQ. The CDR3 protein is CASSFGQGRLGAEAFF. Here the CDR3 DNA reads TGCGCCAGCAGCTTCGGACAGGGTCGGTTAGGTGCTGAAGCTTTCTTT.

With respect to this clonotype: A much larger clonotype is one base distant, so this may be a read error. The chain couples TRBV30 to TRBJ2-5; D unresolved. The CDR3 spans 13 residues. Germline V gene data show CDR1 as GTSNPN and CDR2 as SVGIG (reference sequence). The CDR3 sequence is CAWSVGWQEAQYF. The CDR3 DNA follows: TGTGCCTGGAGTGTCGGGTGGCAAGAGGCCCAGTACTTC.